This T cell receptor (beta chain) appears in the sequencing data of a study of blood T cell repertoires in COVID-19 (TCRdb year 2020). Regarding the complete study: Samples from collaborators originated in the United States, Italy and Spain and spanned both the acute and convalescent phases of COVID-19. Where available, HLA class I and class II types were taken from metadata supplied by the sample provider and were not determined by assay-based typing. The samples were drawn from the first 160 participants of the ongoing ImmuneRACE study and from 1,254 subjects provided by 6 global collaborators. The sample metadata nearly always contained a de-identified subject ID, COVID-19 status, age in years and sex. The repertoires were released in a freely available public database intended as a resource for research on the immune response to SARS-CoV-2. Subjects who had been exposed to COVID-19, were actively infected with it, or had recovered from it provided the deeply sampled blood TCRbeta repertoires that made up the dataset. The material from the prospective study consisted of cDNA or gDNA derived from T cells, B-cell-depleted T cells, or PBMCs.

Paper-wide results and their limitations: The quantity of clinical and demographic metadata differed by source and by participant and was supplied without curation.

Details on this clone: It has no known antigen specificity. Base qualities are not provided; no much larger clone lies one nucleotide away.

The collaborating institutions used their own protocols to collect whole blood in K2EDTA tubes. For TCRbeta analysis, collaborators shipped samples as frozen whole blood, isolated PBMCs, or DNA extracted from either of those sample types. The CDR3 has 16 amino acids, counting the end cysteine and phenylalanine. This entry keeps only the CDR3 DNA: 48 bases, framed from base 1. CDR1 LGHNA and CDR2 YSLEER are derived from the germline V gene. The junction shows trimming of 0 bases on V and 5 bases on J, and the gene matches do not reach 4 bases of it. The immunoSEQ Assay, a bias-controlled multiplex PCR, was used to amplify TCRbeta CDR3 regions from genomic DNA. The published analysis was carried out like this. The number of nucleated cells in each sample was estimated by amplification of reference gene primers within the assay. To quantify the absolute abundance of each unique TCRbeta CDR3 rearrangement, sequence reads were collapsed and filtered. Productive Simpson clonality was computed per sample as the square root of Simpson's diversity index over productive rearrangements. Held by TCRdb, this immuneACCESS table contains in-frame sequences only and omits some clones. Under half of the omission traces to an unresolved V gene where checked; the cause of the rest is unknown. The V and J calls and the clone size are those of that table, but D and trimming were determined from the DNA. A total of fewer than 150,000 clones appear in this sample, around 85% of them only once. Jointly, the top ten make up approximately 13% of the sample.

The source is a human donor in a cohort sampled during active COVID-19. The rearrangement combines TRBV4-3 with TRBJ1-4, with 9 middle bases fitting TRBD1. Sequenced input: peripheral blood. The CDR3 protein is CASSQEGGQGNEKLFF. The DNA sequence is TGCGCCAGCAGCCAAGAGGGTGGACAGGGGAATGAAAAACTGTTTTTT.